The entry that follows covers one T cell receptor beta chain sequence. Amplification of TCR beta used genomic DNA extracted from peripheral blood. This sample is part of a study of T cell repertoires in aging, cancer and after chemotherapy. The overall study: Healthy donor repertoires were recorded over several months to years and showed clear clonal overlap.

V was shortened by 6 bases and J by 0 bases, with 12 bases between the two germline ends. The germline gives CDR1 SGHAT, CDR2 FQNNGV. The CDR3 has 16 residues. Rearranged V-D-J TRB sequences were amplified with a mixed TRB-A/B primer pool. MiXCR, run by TCRdb on the multiplex PCR reads, gives a single entry per CDR3 protein. There are approximately 10,000 distinct CDR3 sequences in the sample; roughly 30% occur only once, and around 1.8% lies in the top ten. The chain is built from TRBV11-2 and TRBJ2-6; possibly TRBD1 for D (6 bases). The receptor was derived from a human donor in good health. Sequencing was performed on blood. CDR3 in amino acids: CASRKTGPSGANVLTF. The DNA for the CDR3 is TGTGCCAGCAGAAAAACAGGGCCCTCTGGGGCCAACGTCCTGACTTTC.